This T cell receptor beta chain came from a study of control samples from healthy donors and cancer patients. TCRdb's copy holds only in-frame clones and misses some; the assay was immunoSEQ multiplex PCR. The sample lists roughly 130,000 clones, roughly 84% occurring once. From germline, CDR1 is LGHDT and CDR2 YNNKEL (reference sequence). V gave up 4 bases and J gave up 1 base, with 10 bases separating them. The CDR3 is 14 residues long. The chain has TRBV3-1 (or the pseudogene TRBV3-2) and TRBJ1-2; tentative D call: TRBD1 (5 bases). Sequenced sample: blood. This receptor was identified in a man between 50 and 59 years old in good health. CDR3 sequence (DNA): TGTGCCAGCAGCCTCGGACATCTTAACTATGGCTACACCTTC. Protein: CASSLGHLNYGYTF.